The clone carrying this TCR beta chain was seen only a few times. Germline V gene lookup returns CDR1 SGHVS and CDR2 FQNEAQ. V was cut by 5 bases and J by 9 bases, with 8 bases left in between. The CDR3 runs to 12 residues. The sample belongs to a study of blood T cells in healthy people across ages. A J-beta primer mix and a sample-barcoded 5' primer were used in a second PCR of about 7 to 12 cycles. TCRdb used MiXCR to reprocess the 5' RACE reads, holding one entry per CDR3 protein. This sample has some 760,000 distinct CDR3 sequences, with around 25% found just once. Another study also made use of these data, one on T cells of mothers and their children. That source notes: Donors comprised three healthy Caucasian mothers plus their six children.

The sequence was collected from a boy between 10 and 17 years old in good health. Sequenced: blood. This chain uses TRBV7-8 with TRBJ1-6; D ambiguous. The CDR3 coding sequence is TGTGCCAGCAGCGCCGTGATTTCACCCCTCCACTTT. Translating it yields CASSAVISPLHF.